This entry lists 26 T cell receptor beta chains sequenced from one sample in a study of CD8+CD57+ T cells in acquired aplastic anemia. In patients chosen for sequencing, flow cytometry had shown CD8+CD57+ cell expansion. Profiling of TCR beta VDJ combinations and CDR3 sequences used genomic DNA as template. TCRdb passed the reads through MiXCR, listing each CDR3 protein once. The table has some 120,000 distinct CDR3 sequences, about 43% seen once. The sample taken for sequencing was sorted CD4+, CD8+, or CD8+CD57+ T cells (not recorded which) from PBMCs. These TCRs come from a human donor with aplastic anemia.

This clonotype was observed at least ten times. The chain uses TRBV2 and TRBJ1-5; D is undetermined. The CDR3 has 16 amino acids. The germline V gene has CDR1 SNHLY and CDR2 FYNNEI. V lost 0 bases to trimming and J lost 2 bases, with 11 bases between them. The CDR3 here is CASSEALPLGNQPQHF. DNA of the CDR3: TGTGCCAGCAGTGAAGCGCTTCCTTTGGGCAATCAGCCCCAGCATTTT.

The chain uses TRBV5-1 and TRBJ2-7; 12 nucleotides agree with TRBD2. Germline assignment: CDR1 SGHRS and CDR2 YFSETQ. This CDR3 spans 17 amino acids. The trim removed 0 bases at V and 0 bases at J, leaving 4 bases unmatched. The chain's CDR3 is CASSLALAGGSSYEQYV. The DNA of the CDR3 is TGCGCCAGCAGCTTGGCGCTAGCGGGGGGGAGCTCCTACGAGCAGTACGTC.

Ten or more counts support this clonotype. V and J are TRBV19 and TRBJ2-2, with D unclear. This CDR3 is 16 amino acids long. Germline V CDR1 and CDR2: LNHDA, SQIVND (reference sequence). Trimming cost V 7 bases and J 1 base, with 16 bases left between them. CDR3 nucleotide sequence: TGTGCCAGTACCAAAGAGAGACCCATGAACACCGGGGAGCTGTTTTTT. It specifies CASTKERPMNTGELFF. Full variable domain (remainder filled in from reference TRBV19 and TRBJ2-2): DGGITQSPKYLFRKEGQNVTLSCEQNLNHDAMYWYRQDPGQGLRLIYYSQIVNDFQKGDIAEGYSVSREKKESFPLTVTSAQKNPTAFYLCASTKERPMNTGELFFGEGSRLTVL.

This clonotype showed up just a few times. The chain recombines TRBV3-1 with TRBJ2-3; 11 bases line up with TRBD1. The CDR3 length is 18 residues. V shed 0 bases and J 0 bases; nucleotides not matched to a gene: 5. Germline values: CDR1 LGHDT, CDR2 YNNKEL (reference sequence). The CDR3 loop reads CASSQDRGQGVSTDTQYF. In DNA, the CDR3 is TGTGCCAGCAGCCAAGATCGGGGACAGGGGGTTAGCACAGATACGCAGTATTTT.

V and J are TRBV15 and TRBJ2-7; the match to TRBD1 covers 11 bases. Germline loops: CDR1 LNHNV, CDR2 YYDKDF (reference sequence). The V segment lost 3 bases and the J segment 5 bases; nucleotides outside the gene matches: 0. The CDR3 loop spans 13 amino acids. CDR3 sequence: CATSRDRGHEQYF. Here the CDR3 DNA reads TGTGCCACCAGCAGGGACAGGGGGCACGAGCAGTACTTC.

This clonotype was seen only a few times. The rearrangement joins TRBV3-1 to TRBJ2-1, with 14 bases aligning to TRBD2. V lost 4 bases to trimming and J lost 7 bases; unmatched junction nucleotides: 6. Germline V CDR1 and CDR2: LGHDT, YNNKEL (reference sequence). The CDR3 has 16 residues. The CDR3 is CASSPRLAGGRNEQFF. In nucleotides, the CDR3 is TGTGCCAGCAGCCCTCGACTAGCGGGGGGGCGTAATGAGCAGTTCTTC.

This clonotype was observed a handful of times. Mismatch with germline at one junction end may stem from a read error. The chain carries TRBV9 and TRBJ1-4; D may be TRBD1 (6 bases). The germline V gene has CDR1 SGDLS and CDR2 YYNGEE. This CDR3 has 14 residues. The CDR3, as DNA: TGTGCCAGCAGCTGGGGGGCCGGTAATGAAAGACTGTTTTTT. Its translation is CASSWGAGNERLFF.

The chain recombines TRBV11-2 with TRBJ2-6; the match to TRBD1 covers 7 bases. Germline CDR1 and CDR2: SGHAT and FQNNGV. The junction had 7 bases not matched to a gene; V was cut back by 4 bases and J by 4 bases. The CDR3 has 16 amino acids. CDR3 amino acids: CASSYPGGMGANVLTF. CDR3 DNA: TGTGCCAGCAGCTACCCAGGGGGAATGGGGGCCAACGTCCTGACTTTC.

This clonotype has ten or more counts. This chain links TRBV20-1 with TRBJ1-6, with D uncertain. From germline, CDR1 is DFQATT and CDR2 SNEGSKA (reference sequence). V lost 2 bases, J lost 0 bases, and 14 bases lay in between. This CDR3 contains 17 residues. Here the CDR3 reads CSARQDGFSSYNSPLHF. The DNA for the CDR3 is TGCAGTGCTAGACAGGACGGATTTAGCTCCTATAATTCACCCCTCCACTTT.

The CDR3 here is CASSLPGQVFHEQYF. For the CDR3, the DNA is TGCGCCAGCAGCTTGCCGGGACAGGTCTTCCACGAGCAGTACTTC. This sequence joins TRBV5-1 and TRBJ2-7, with TRBD1 matching 8 bases. Germline CDR1 SGHRS, CDR2 YFSETQ. This CDR3 comprises 15 residues. V lost 1 base and J lost 5; bases outside the gene matches: 8.

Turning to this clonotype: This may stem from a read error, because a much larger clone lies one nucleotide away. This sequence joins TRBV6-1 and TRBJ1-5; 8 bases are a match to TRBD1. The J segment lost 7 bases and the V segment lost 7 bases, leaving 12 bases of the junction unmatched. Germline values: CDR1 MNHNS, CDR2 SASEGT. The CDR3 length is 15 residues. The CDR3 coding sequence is TGTGCCAGCAACCAACCGCAACAGGGGGACCAGCCCCAGCATTTT. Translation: CASNQPQQGDQPQHF.

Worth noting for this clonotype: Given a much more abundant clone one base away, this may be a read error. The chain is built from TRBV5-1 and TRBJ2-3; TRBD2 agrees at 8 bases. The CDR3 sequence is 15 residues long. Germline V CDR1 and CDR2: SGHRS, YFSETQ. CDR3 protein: CTSSLAGGGTDTQYF. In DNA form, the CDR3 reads TGCACCAGCAGCTTGGCGGGGGGTGGCACAGATACGCAGTATTTT.

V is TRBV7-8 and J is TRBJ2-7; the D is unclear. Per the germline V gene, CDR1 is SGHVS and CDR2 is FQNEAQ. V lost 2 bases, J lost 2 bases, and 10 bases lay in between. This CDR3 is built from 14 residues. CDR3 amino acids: CASSLRKAPYEQYF. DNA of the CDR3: TGTGCCAGCAGCTTACGGAAAGCCCCCTACGAGCAGTACTTC.

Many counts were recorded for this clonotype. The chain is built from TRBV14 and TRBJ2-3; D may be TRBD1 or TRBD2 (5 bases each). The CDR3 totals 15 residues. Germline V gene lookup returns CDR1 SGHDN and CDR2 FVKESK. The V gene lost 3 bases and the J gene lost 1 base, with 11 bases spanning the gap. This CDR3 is CASSHRDPRTDTQYF. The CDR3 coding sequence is TGTGCCAGCAGCCACCGGGACCCACGCACAGATACGCAGTATTTT.

The CDR3 DNA follows: TGTGCCAGCAGTGCCTCCGGGTCCTACGAGCAGTACTTC. It yields the protein CASSASGSYEQYF. The rearrangement links TRBV25-1 to TRBJ2-7; no firm D call. Germline values: CDR1 MGHDK, CDR2 SYGVNS. This CDR3 spans 13 amino acids. Deletions cut 4 bases from V and 1 base from J, with 8 bases between.

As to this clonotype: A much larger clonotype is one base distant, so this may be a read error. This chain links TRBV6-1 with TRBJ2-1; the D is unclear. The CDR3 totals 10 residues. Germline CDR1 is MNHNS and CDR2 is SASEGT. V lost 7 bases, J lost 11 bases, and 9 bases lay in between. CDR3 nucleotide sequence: TGTGCCAGCATCGGAGTTAAGCAGTTCTTC. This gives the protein CASIGVKQFF.

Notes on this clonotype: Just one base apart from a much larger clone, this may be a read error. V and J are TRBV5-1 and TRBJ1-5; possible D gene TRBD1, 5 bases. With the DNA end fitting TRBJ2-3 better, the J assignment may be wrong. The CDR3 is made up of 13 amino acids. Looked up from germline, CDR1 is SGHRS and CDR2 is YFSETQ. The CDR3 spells CASSTTGNQPQYF. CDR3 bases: TGCGCCAGCAGCACAACAGGTAATCAGCCCCAGTATTTT.

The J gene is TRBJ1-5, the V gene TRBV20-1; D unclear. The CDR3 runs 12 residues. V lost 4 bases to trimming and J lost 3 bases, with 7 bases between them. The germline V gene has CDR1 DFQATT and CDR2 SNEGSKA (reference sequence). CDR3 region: CSAKPHNQPQHF. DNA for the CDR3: TGCAGTGCTAAACCGCACAATCAGCCCCAGCATTTT.

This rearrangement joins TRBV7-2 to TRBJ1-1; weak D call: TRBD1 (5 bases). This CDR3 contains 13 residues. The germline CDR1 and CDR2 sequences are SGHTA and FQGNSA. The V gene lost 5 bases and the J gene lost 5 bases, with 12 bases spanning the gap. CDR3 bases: TGTGCCAGCAGCCAGAGCAGGGATACTGAAGCTTTCTTT. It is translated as CASSQSRDTEAFF.

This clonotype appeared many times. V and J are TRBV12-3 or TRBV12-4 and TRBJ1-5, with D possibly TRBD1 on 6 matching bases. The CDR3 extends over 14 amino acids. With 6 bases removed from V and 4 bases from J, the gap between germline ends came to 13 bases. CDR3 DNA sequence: TGTGCCAGCAGGGGGGGGGCTCTGAATCAGCCCCAGCATTTT. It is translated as CASRGGALNQPQHF.

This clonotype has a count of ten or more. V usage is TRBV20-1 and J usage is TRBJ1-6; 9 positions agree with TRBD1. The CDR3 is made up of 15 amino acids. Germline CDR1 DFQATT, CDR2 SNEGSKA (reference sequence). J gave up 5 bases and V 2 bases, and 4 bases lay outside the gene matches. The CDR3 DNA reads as TGCAGTGCTAGATACGGGGACAGGGATAATTCACCCCTCCACTTT. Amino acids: CSARYGDRDNSPLHF.

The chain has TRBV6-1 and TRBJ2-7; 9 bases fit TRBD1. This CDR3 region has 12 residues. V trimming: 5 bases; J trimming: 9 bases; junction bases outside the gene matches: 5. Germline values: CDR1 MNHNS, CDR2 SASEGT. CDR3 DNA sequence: TGTGCCAGCAGTCGGACAGGGGAGGTGCAGTACTTC. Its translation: CASSRTGEVQYF.

The CDR3 sequence: CATSSGPSSMGPYEQYF. CDR3 DNA sequence: TGTGCCACCAGCAGTGGACCAAGTTCCATGGGGCCCTACGAGCAGTACTTC. The V gene is TRBV15, the J gene TRBJ2-7, with TRBD1 as a possible D gene (5 bases). The ends were cut back, 3 bases at V and 2 bases at J, with 20 bases in the middle. The CDR3 runs to 17 residues. Germline assignment: CDR1 LNHNV and CDR2 YYDKDF (reference sequence).

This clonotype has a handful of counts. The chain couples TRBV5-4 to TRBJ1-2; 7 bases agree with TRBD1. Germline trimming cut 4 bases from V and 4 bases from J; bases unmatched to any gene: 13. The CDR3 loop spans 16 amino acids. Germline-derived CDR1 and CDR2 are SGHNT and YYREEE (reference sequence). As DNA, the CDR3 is TGTGCCAGCAGCACCGGGACAGTCCTTATGGGCTATGGCTACACCTTC. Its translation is CASSTGTVLMGYGYTF.

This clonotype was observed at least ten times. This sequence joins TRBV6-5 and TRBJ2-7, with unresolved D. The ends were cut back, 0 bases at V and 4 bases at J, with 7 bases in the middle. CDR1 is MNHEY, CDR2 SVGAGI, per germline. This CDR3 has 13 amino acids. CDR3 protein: CASSYSIRYEQYF. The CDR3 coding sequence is TGTGCCAGCAGTTACTCGATTAGGTACGAGCAGTACTTC.

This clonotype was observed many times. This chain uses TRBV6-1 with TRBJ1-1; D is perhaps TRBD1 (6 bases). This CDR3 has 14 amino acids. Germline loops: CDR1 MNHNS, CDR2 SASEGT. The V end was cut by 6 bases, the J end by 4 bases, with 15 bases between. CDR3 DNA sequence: TGTGCCAGCAGAATCAGGGGTTACGGCACTGAAGCTTTCTTT. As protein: CASRIRGYGTEAFF.